The clone carrying this T cell receptor (beta chain) was observed a single time. Its antigen is undetermined. This specimen belongs to a study of CD8 T cells in ankylosing spondylitis. Findings of the study overall: Apparently characteristic of ankylosing spondylitis blood was a TCR beta motif (about eight highly homologous variants).

Trimming removed 4 bases from V and 3 bases from J; junction bases left unmatched: 1. The CDR3 extends over 13 amino acids. Germline CDR1 SGHNT, CDR2 YYREEE (reference sequence). Researchers built TCR beta libraries using quantitative 5'-RACE with molecular barcodes. A single record per CDR3 protein comes from TCRdb applying MiXCR to the 5' RACE reads. The table lists some 240,000 distinct CDR3 sequences, about 24% of them singletons, with 0.5% to 0.65% in the top ten. This clonotype was obtained from a male donor with ankylosing spondylitis or in good health (not recorded which). The V gene is TRBV5-4, the J gene TRBJ2-1; TRBD2 aligns across 7 bases. The sample comprised blood, either unsorted or a sorted T cell fraction (not recorded which). The CDR3 region has the DNA TGTGCCAGCAGCCGGGACTACTACAATGAGCAGTTCTTC. Protein: CASSRDYYNEQFF. The entire variable domain, with the rest obtained from reference TRBV5-4 and TRBJ2-1, is as follows: ETGVTQSPTHLIKTRGQQVTLRCSSQSGHNTVSWYQQALGQGPQFIFQYYREEENGRGNFPPRFSGLQFPNYSSELNVNALELDDSALYLCASSRDYYNEQFFGPGTRLTVL.